Sequencing of this T cell receptor beta chain was carried out in a study of T cell changes during pregnancy in multiple sclerosis. Profiled with immunoSEQ multiplex PCR; TCRdb holds only in-frame clones, not every one. This table has tens of thousands of clones, roughly 92% appearing once. The trim removed 7 bases at V and 11 bases at J, leaving 15 bases unmatched. The germline V gene encodes CDR1 SGHTA and CDR2 FQGTGA. This CDR3 has 15 residues. The genes are TRBV7-3 and TRBJ2-3, with TRBD2 identical over 10 bases. The clonotype originates from a female donor with multiple sclerosis, enrolled in a pregnancy study. Sequencing was performed on peripheral blood, taken after pregnancy. CDR3 in DNA: TGTGCCAGCACTCCTGACGCGGCTAGCGGGGGTGTGCAGTATTTT. As protein: CASTPDAASGGVQYF.